This T cell receptor (beta chain) was identified in a study of T cells in Graves' hyperthyroidism and ophthalmopathy (dated by TCRdb to the late 2010s). About the study as a whole: Peripheral blood samples were taken at the time of initial diagnosis, prior to any treatment. After sampling, hyperthyroidism patients received methimazole starting at 30 mg daily, and ophthalmopathy patients received high-dose intravenous methylprednisolone. The 80 to 100 discovery patients were randomly divided into training and test sets at a 7:3 ratio. To identify distinguishing TCR V-J signatures, a discovery cohort of about 100 patients was used, comprising 43 with Graves' ophthalmopathy and 55 to 65 with stable Graves' hyperthyroidism. Thyroid tissue and blood T-cell repertoires from six Graves' hyperthyroidism patients were also compared in the study. The paper describes TCR Vbeta CDR3 sequencing of 130 to 150 peripheral blood samples, made up of 40 to 45 ophthalmopathy patients, roughly 80 hyperthyroidism patients and 17 progressor patients. An independent validation cohort of fewer than 20 hyperthyroidism patients and some 15 patients who later progressed to ophthalmopathy tested prospective prediction of ophthalmopathy.

The TCR beta CDR3 regions were amplified from RNA transcripts. The first round of RT-PCR for the TCR CDR3 was performed with the HTBI primer set and the Qiagen OneStep RT-PCR kit. Libraries were constructed in a second round of multiplex PCR, after which size selection and purification were performed. The libraries were sequenced on an Illumina HiSeq2000 using paired-end 100 bp reads. Under the source paper's analysis protocol: SOAPnuke was used to process the raw data, throwing out any read that contained adapters or uncalled bases, had a mean Phred below 15, or lacked an exact constant-primer or identifier match. COPE v1.2.5 was used to merge high-quality paired reads, and clonotypes were defined as unique nucleotide sequences. Clonotypes were aligned to IMGT TRBV, TRBD and TRBJ reference segments using MiTCR v1.1. Only V-J combinations with frequency above 0.0001, covering roughly 99% of repertoires, were analysed. The TCS score was defined as the ratio of F50 (clonal expansion) to E x V (chaos), calculated using BLOSUM62-based TCRdist between CDR3 peptides within each V-J. Welch's t-statistics and random forest reduced around 510 V-J features to 13, which were used in a naive Bayes classifier (R e1071). TCRdb reran the public reads through fastp at Q25 and MiXCR, keeping productive beta chains. For every CDR3 protein sequence, its rows merge into one entry that carries the most common genes and DNA. Clone size and V and J calls follow TCRdb, not the original study. The sample contains 700,000 or so distinct CDR3 sequences, about 15% of them found a single time. The ten largest clones add up to under 15% of the sample.

As for this clonotype: The specificity of this receptor is unknown. No base quality values were provided; no much bigger clone lies one nucleotide off.

Study-wide conclusions, independent of this receptor: Ophthalmopathy was separated from stable hyperthyroidism by a 13 V-J signature model, with just over 85% sensitivity and 81% to 82% specificity obtained in cross-validation and 80%/75% obtained in testing. Sample size was not statistically predetermined, and blinding of investigators to group allocation was not performed. Most expanded thyroid clonotypes (frequency above 0.001) were also detected in blood, suggesting blood repertoires may reflect thyroid immune responses. In validation, progression to ophthalmopathy was predicted by the model with roughly 71% sensitivity and around 75% specificity, a median of approximately 6.5 months before onset.

Counted from cysteine to phenylalanine, this CDR3 has 16 amino acids. The CDR3 DNA has 48 bases and is translated from base 1. V loses 4 bases of germline sequence and J loses 3 bases, and the interval between the two ends is 15 bases. CDR1 and CDR2 (KGHSH, LQKENI) derive from the germline V gene. Moderately to severely active disease, a Clinical Activity Score of at least 3, a NOSPECS grade of at least 4, and a duration under 3 months were present in ophthalmopathy patients. The study excluded patients with uncontrolled infections, other autoimmune diseases, pregnancy or lactation. Diagnoses were established on the basis of clinical symptoms, serum thyroxine and TRAb, thyroid ultrasound, and orbital computed tomography. PBMCs were isolated from more than 9 ml of fresh peripheral blood by Ficoll-Paque density gradient centrifugation. Total RNA was extracted with Trizol reagent, and quality was checked on an Agilent 2100 Bioanalyzer.

The sequence derives from a woman between 50 and 59 years old with Graves' ophthalmopathy. What was sequenced was blood. The chain joins TRBV18 to TRBJ2-2; matching of 7 bases hints at TRBD2 as the D gene. In nucleotides, the sequence is TGTGCCAGCTCACACCGGGGGGCTCTTCACACCGGGGAGCTGTTTTTT. This yields the protein CASSHRGALHTGELFF.